A selection of T cell receptor beta chains follows, all from one sample in a study of cytotoxic CD8 clonotypes in ibrutinib-treated CLL. Produced via immunoSEQ multiplex PCR; TCRdb's table is partial and in-frame only. The sample includes approximately 160,000 clones, roughly 90% of them seen just once. The sequencing here drew on PBMCs, taken at disease progression, from a patient treated with ibrutinib. The receptors come from a human donor with chronic lymphocytic leukemia. CDR3s include the opening cysteine and the closing phenylalanine or tryptophan. A D gene is named only where the DNA matches it firmly. Size tells how often a clone was seen (once, few, many) or the class of an expanded clone, and some rows leave it out.

V,size,D,J,CDR3,DNA
TRBV2,few,.,TRBJ1-1,CASSEAIGGTEAFF,TGTGCCAGCAGTGAAGCCATAGGCGGCACTGAAGCTTTCTTT
TRBV5-5,once,TRBD1,TRBJ2-6,CASSLGTGGNSGANVLTF,TGTGCCAGCAGCTTAGGGACAGGGGGTAACTCTGGGGCCAACGTCCTGACTTTC
TRBV2,few,.,TRBJ1-2,CASSAFYGYTF,TGTGCCAGCAGCGCATTTTATGGCTACACCTTC
TRBV5-5,.,.,TRBJ1-3,CASSLESGSGNTIYF,TGTGCCAGCAGCTTGGAGTCAGGGTCTGGAAACACCATATATTTT
TRBV6-6,.,TRBD1,TRBJ2-3,CASWGQGAAGTDTQYF,TGTGCCAGTTGGGGACAGGGGGCAGCTGGCACAGATACGCAGTATTTT
TRBV6-6,.,.,TRBJ2-3,CASQPGKASTDTQYF,TGTGCCTCCCAGCCAGGGAAAGCAAGCACAGATACGCAGTATTTT
TRBV18,.,.,TRBJ2-7,CASSPQVSYEQYF,TGTGCCAGCTCACCACAGGTCTCCTACGAGCAGTACTTC
TRBV5-1,.,.,TRBJ1-1,CASSLGPGTELTEAFF,TGCGCCAGCAGCTTGGGCCCGGGGACCGAACTCACTGAAGCTTTCTTT
TRBV7-2,.,.,TRBJ1-2,CASGPPGVGYGYTF,TGTGCCAGCGGGCCCCCAGGGGTCGGCTATGGCTACACCTTC
TRBV5-6,few,.,TRBJ1-5,CASSETRRSHQPQHF,TGTGCCAGCAGCGAGACCAGGCGGTCCCATCAGCCCCAGCATTTT
TRBV14,.,.,TRBJ2-1,CASSQDATNNEQFF,TGTGCCAGCAGCCAAGATGCCACGAACAATGAGCAGTTCTTC
TRBV5-6,.,.,TRBJ2-1,CASSWTHNEQFF,TGTGCCAGCAGCTGGACCCACAATGAGCAGTTCTTC
TRBV28,.,TRBD1,TRBJ2-7,CASRGTAERREQYF,TGTGCCAGCAGGGGGACAGCGGAACGGAGGGAGCAGTACTTC
TRBV30,.,TRBD2,TRBJ2-7,CAWSRGLAGAYEQYF,TGTGCCTGGAGCCGGGGACTAGCGGGAGCCTACGAGCAGTACTTC
TRBV7-9,.,.,TRBJ2-1,CASSLSGDLSNEQFF,TGTGCCAGCAGCCTCTCAGGGGATCTATCCAATGAGCAGTTCTTC
TRBV7-8,.,TRBD2,TRBJ2-1,CASSFRGGNEQFF,TGTGCCAGCAGCTTCCGGGGGGGGAATGAGCAGTTCTTC
TRBV6-5,many,.,TRBJ2-7,CASSYEGGSAGEQYF,TGTGCCAGCAGTTACGAAGGCGGATCGGCCGGGGAGCAGTACTTC
TRBV29-1,many,.,TRBJ2-1,CSVEDPGESSYNEQFF,TGCAGCGTTGAAGATCCTGGGGAGAGCTCCTACAATGAGCAGTTCTTC
TRBV6-5,.,.,TRBJ1-2,CASTSTGSHYGYTF,TGTGCCAGCACTTCTACAGGTTCACACTATGGCTACACCTTC
TRBV6-5,.,.,TRBJ2-3,CASSRVAGNTDTQYF,TGTGCCAGCAGTAGAGTTGCGGGGAACACAGATACGCAGTATTTT
TRBV4-1,.,TRBD2,TRBJ2-1,CASARTSGNENEQFF,TGCGCCAGCGCTCGGACTAGCGGGAATGAGAATGAGCAGTTCTTC
TRBV15,.,.,TRBJ1-4,CATSRVIVESPTNEKLFF,TGTGCCACCAGCAGAGTAATCGTTGAGTCCCCCACTAATGAAAAACTGTTTTTT
TRBV30,.,TRBD2,TRBJ2-3,CAWSGFPSGRPSSTDTQYF,TGTGCCTGGAGTGGATTCCCTAGCGGGAGGCCTTCAAGCACAGATACGCAGTATTTT
TRBV25-1,.,TRBD2,TRBJ2-5,CASSQSGRAAETQYF,TGTGCCAGCAGCCAGAGCGGGAGGGCCGCAGAGACCCAGTACTTC
TRBV19,.,TRBD1,TRBJ2-6,CASSIPGQAFSGANVLTF,TGTGCCAGTAGTATTCCCGGACAGGCATTCTCTGGGGCCAACGTCCTGACTTTC
TRBV4-3,.,.,TRBJ2-2,CASSQEGGGTGELFF,TGCGCCAGCAGCCAAGAAGGGGGAGGCACCGGGGAGCTGTTTTTT
TRBV6-5,.,.,TRBJ1-4,CASSYSPLPEKLFF,TGTGCCAGCAGTTACTCTCCCCTACCTGAAAAACTGTTTTTT
TRBV25-1,.,.,TRBJ2-3,CASSEDSTDTQYF,TGTGCCAGCAGTGAGGATAGCACAGATACGCAGTATTTT
TRBV12-5,few,.,TRBJ1-3,CATAPNSGNTIYF,TGTGCTACTGCTCCCAACAGTGGAAACACCATATATTTT
TRBV7-6,.,TRBD2,TRBJ2-7,CASSLSVGREAYEQYF,TGTGCCAGCAGCTTATCAGTCGGGAGGGAGGCTTACGAGCAGTACTTC
TRBV5-1,.,.,TRBJ1-4,CASSLQDSGEKLFF,TGCGCCAGCAGCTTGCAGGACAGCGGTGAAAAACTGTTTTTT
TRBV30,.,TRBD2,TRBJ2-1,CAWRASGVDYNEQFF,TGTGCCTGGAGGGCTAGCGGGGTCGATTACAATGAGCAGTTCTTC
TRBV5-4,.,.,TRBJ2-7,CASSGAPGLNSYEQYF,TGTGCCAGCAGCGGCGCACCGGGACTGAATTCCTACGAGCAGTACTTC
TRBV6-5,once,.,TRBJ2-2,CASSRGSLGAGELFF,TGTGCCAGCAGCCGTGGGTCCCTCGGGGCCGGGGAGCTGTTTTTT
TRBV29-1,.,.,TRBJ1-3,CSVTGKRNTIYF,TGCAGCGTAACAGGGAAGAGAAACACCATATATTTT
TRBV6-1,once,TRBD1,TRBJ1-2,CASRLDRDYGYTF,TGTGCCAGCAGACTCGACAGGGACTATGGCTACACCTTC
TRBV19,.,TRBD1,TRBJ1-2,CASSATGDDGYTF,TGTGCCAGTAGTGCGACAGGGGACGATGGCTACACCTTC
TRBV10-2,.,.,TRBJ1-5,CASTGGEGQPQHF,TGCGCCAGCACCGGGGGGGAAGGACAGCCCCAGCATTTT
TRBV25-1,.,.,TRBJ1-4,CASSEYFPQGTNEKLFF,TGTGCCAGCAGTGAATATTTTCCCCAGGGTACTAATGAAAAACTGTTTTTT
TRBV10-3,.,.,TRBJ2-5,CAISDGRVGETQYF,TGTGCCATCAGTGATGGCAGGGTTGGTGAGACCCAGTACTTC
TRBV19,.,.,TRBJ1-2,CARGLPPLYGYTF,TGTGCCAGGGGCCTTCCCCCCCTTTATGGCTACACCTTC
TRBV25-1,.,.,TRBJ1-2,CASSTYEAAGENGYTF,TGTGCCAGCAGTACCTACGAGGCAGCTGGTGAAAATGGCTACACCTTC
TRBV4-3,.,.,TRBJ2-1,CASSQEPQGHDRTNEQFF,TGCGCCAGCAGCCAAGAACCACAGGGCCATGACCGAACTAATGAGCAGTTCTTC
TRBV9,once,TRBD1,TRBJ1-1,CASSAGRTGFEAFF,TGTGCCAGCAGCGCCGGGCGGACAGGGTTTGAAGCTTTCTTT
TRBV27,.,.,TRBJ1-1,CASRLRGEAFF,TGTGCCAGCAGGCTCAGAGGTGAAGCTTTCTTT
TRBV27,.,TRBD2,TRBJ2-2,CASSLTSGTIRGGELFF,TGTGCCAGCAGTTTGACTAGCGGAACCATCCGAGGCGGGGAGCTGTTTTTT
TRBV28,once,.,TRBJ1-2,CASSPLDVPQGGYTF,TGTGCCAGCAGTCCCCTTGATGTTCCCCAAGGCGGCTACACCTTC
TRBV4-1,.,.,TRBJ1-2,CASSRPGDNYGYTF,TGCGCCAGCAGCCGACCAGGGGATAACTATGGCTACACCTTC
TRBV7-8,.,.,TRBJ2-2,CASSLGSRRGTGELFF,TGTGCCAGCAGCTTAGGGTCTCGGCGGGGCACCGGGGAGCTGTTTTTT
TRBV5-4,.,TRBD2,TRBJ2-7,CASSPGLAATFYEQYF,TGTGCCAGCAGCCCCGGCCTAGCGGCCACATTCTACGAGCAGTACTTC
TRBV19,.,.,TRBJ1-2,CASSIQGLYGYTF,TGTGCCAGTAGCATACAGGGTCTCTATGGCTACACCTTC
TRBV5-1,.,TRBD1,TRBJ2-1,CASSPGQGLSYNEQFF,TGCGCCAGCAGCCCGGGACAGGGGTTGTCCTACAATGAGCAGTTCTTC